These 12 T cell receptor beta chains originate from one sample sequenced in a study of spatial heterogeneity in lung cancer. Noted time point: sample taken at primary tumor resection. TCRdb passed the 5' RACE reads through MiXCR, listing each CDR3 protein once. This sample has tens of thousands of distinct CDR3 sequences, with around 12% found just once. The sample in question was PBMCs, obtained at surgery. These receptors came from a male donor with early-stage non-small cell lung cancer.

The chain links TRBV5-1 to TRBJ1-1, with D possibly matching TRBD1 (5 bases). CDR3 length: 15 residues. The germline CDR1 and CDR2 sequences are SGHRS and YFSETQ. Deletions cut 4 bases from V and 4 bases from J, with 17 bases between. DNA of the CDR3: TGCGCCAGCAGCAGTGACGGGACGAGGGGCACTGAAGCTTTCTTT. The encoded protein is CASSSDGTRGTEAFF.

This clonotype was picked up many times. V gene TRBV20-1 combines with J gene TRBJ2-1; no clear D. The V gene lost 2 bases and the J gene lost 6 bases, with 14 bases spanning the gap. This CDR3 region has 14 residues. Germline V gives CDR1 DFQATT, CDR2 SNEGSKA (reference sequence). The CDR3 DNA reads as TGCAGTGCTAGATCGAACACGTATCCCAATGAGCAGTTCTTC. Its protein product is CSARSNTYPNEQFF.

This clonotype turned up a few times. The rearrangement uses TRBV3-1 and TRBJ1-5, with D hard to call. The CDR3 runs 13 residues. The germline V gene encodes CDR1 LGHDT and CDR2 YNNKEL (reference sequence). V lost 2 bases and J 6 bases, leaving 8 bases between the germline ends. CDR3 protein: CASSQSNGQPQHF. In DNA, the CDR3 is TGTGCCAGCAGCCAATCAAACGGTCAGCCCCAGCATTTT.

CDR3 DNA sequence: TGTGCCAGCAGGCGGAGGAAGCGCTATTTAAGGACCGGGGAGCTGTTTTTT. This gives the protein CASRRRKRYLRTGELFF. V usage is TRBV28 and J usage is TRBJ2-2; possibly TRBD2 for D (5 bases). Germline V gene data show CDR1 as MDHEN and CDR2 as SYDVKM. The germline V and J ends were trimmed by 6 bases and 5 bases, with 22 bases remaining between them. The CDR3 runs to 17 residues.

The J gene is TRBJ2-7, the V gene TRBV6-2 or TRBV6-3; TRBD1 agrees at 9 bases. The CDR3 is 14 amino acids. Trimming took 5 bases from V and 2 from J; bases not matched to a gene: 4. CDR1 MNHEY and CDR2 SVGEGT come from the germline V gene. CDR3 sequence (DNA): TGTGCCAGCAGTCGCCGGGACAGGGCCTACGAGCAGTACTTC. Amino acid sequence: CASSRRDRAYEQYF.

The chain uses TRBV7-2 and TRBJ2-1; D could derive from TRBD1 or TRBD2 (5 bases each). Germline V gene data show CDR1 as SGHTA and CDR2 as FQGNSA. V was shortened by 4 bases and J by 10 bases, with 14 bases between the two germline ends. The CDR3 consists of 13 residues. The CDR3 sequence: CASSSGPRLEQFF. The CDR3 nucleotides are TGTGCCAGCAGCTCGGGACCCCGACTGGAGCAGTTCTTC.

V usage is TRBV6-2 or TRBV6-3 and J usage is TRBJ1-1, with a tentative D call TRBD1 (5 bases). The germline V and J ends were trimmed by 6 bases and 6 bases, with 14 bases remaining between them. Germline loops: CDR1 MNHEY, CDR2 SVGEGT. The CDR3 length is 13 residues. The CDR3 region is CASRYVTGAEAFF. DNA for the CDR3: TGTGCCAGCAGATATGTAACAGGAGCTGAAGCTTTCTTT.

This clonotype was seen only a few times. The rearrangement uses TRBV5-1 and TRBJ2-2; D is unclear. The CDR3 has 16 residues. Germline V CDR1 and CDR2: SGHRS, YFSETQ. Trimming took 0 bases from V and 2 from J, leaving 11 bases between them. The CDR3 bases are TGCGCCAGCAGCTTGGATCCGAGCTCCAACACCGGGGAGCTGTTTTTT. Translated: CASSLDPSSNTGELFF.

This clonotype was picked up a small number of times. V usage is TRBV29-1 and J usage is TRBJ2-7; TRBD1 aligns across 9 bases. CDR1 is SQVTM and CDR2 is ANQGSEA in the germline V gene. With V trimmed by 6 bases and J by 6 bases, 9 bases remained unmatched. This CDR3 has 13 amino acids. DNA of the CDR3: TGCAGCGTGGCACAGGGGGCGACCACCGAGCAGTACTTC. Translation: CSVAQGATTEQYF.

The chain links TRBV6-1 to TRBJ1-1; no reliable D call. Germline values: CDR1 MNHNS, CDR2 SASEGT. The CDR3 sequence is 13 residues long. Trimming took 8 bases from V and 0 from J, leaving 10 bases between them. CDR3 protein: CASQHGMNTEAFF. The CDR3 DNA follows: TGTGCCAGCCAACATGGGATGAACACTGAAGCTTTCTTT.

This clonotype occurred a few times. The chain links TRBV6-6 to TRBJ1-2; D not certain. The CDR3 totals 13 residues. CDR1 is MNHNY, CDR2 SVGAGI, per germline (reference sequence). Trimming removed 7 bases at V and 2 bases at J, with 11 bases between. CDR3 sequence (DNA): TGTGCCAGCACGATAGACGGAAACTATGGCTACACCTTC. Amino acids: CASTIDGNYGYTF.

V gene TRBV28 combines with J gene TRBJ2-5; 7 positions agree with TRBD1. The V gene end was trimmed by 5 bases and the J gene end by 5 bases; junction bases not matched to a gene: 14. Germline V gives CDR1 MDHEN, CDR2 SYDVKM. There are 16 residues in the CDR3. The CDR3 DNA follows: TGTGCCAGCAGTCCCTTGAGGGGGCTGGATAGGGAGACCCAGTACTTC. As protein: CASSPLRGLDRETQYF.